Following are 17 T cell receptor beta chains from one sample sequenced in a study of T cell responses to AZD1222 COVID-19 vaccine. Clones were sequenced by immunoSEQ multiplex PCR, and TCRdb holds only the in-frame ones, with some missing. Of about 99,000 clones in the sample, 70% to 90% were seen once. The sequencing used peripheral blood, collected on day 0 of AZD1222 vaccination. These receptors came from an adult in good health.

The chain carries TRBV27 and TRBJ2-2; D gene uncertain. With 2 bases removed from V and 5 bases from J, the gap between germline ends came to 6 bases. CDR3 length: 13 amino acids. The germline V gene encodes CDR1 MNHEY and CDR2 SMNVEV (reference sequence). The CDR3 DNA follows: TGTGCCAGCAGTTTAATGGGGACCGGGGAGCTGTTTTTT. Translating gives CASSLMGTGELFF.

The J gene is TRBJ1-4, the V gene TRBV4-2, with 11 bases lining up with TRBD1. This CDR3 is built from 16 residues. Germline V gene sequence: CDR1 LGHNA, CDR2 YNFKEQ. The trim removed 4 bases at V and 7 bases at J, leaving 8 bases unmatched. CDR3 amino acids: CASSLDRGRSGEKLFF. CDR3 in DNA: TGTGCCAGCAGCCTGGACAGGGGGCGGTCGGGTGAAAAACTGTTTTTT.

J is TRBJ1-6 and V is TRBV9; D gene unclear. Trimming stripped 4 bases from V and 2 bases from J, with 13 bases between. Germline CDR1 and CDR2: SGDLS and YYNGEE. CDR3 length equals 16 residues. DNA of the CDR3: TGTGCCAGCAGCCTCCTTGGGGAGGCCTATAATTCACCCCTCCACTTT. It yields the protein CASSLLGEAYNSPLHF.

V gene TRBV19 combines with J gene TRBJ1-5, with 9 bases matching TRBD1. Germline values: CDR1 LNHDA, CDR2 SQIVND (reference sequence). The CDR3 is 17 amino acids. The V gene end was trimmed by 6 bases and the J gene end by 7 bases; junction bases not matched to a gene: 16. The CDR3 region has the DNA TGTGCCAGTAGCCCAGGGGGGACAGGGATTTTATACCAGCCCCAGCATTTT. It encodes CASSPGGTGILYQPQHF.

The rearrangement links TRBV7-2 to TRBJ2-1; TRBD1 or TRBD2 may be the D gene (5 bases each). The CDR3 contains 14 residues. Germline V lookup: CDR1 SGHTA, CDR2 FQGNSA. The ends were cut back, 4 bases at V and 5 bases at J, with 12 bases in the middle. In DNA, the CDR3 is TGTGCCAGCAGCTCCGGGACGGGCAACAATGAGCAGTTCTTC. It specifies CASSSGTGNNEQFF.

The rearrangement joins TRBV5-1 to TRBJ2-3; 7 nucleotides align to TRBD2. There are 17 residues in the CDR3. Germline assignment: CDR1 SGHRS and CDR2 YFSETQ. The J segment lost 6 bases and the V segment lost 4 bases, leaving 17 bases of the junction unmatched. CDR3 sequence: CASSHGTSAGKVDTQYF. The CDR3 DNA sequence: TGCGCCAGCAGCCACGGAACTAGCGCGGGGAAGGTCGATACGCAGTATTTT.

This chain uses TRBV27 with TRBJ1-1; no firm D call. Trimming took off 6 bases at V and 3 bases at J, with 14 bases between the two ends. The germline V gene has CDR1 MNHEY and CDR2 SMNVEV (reference sequence). The CDR3 is 14 amino acids. DNA of the CDR3: TGTGCCAGCAGGTCCTCTCGGTCCCACACTGAAGCTTTCTTT. Translated: CASRSSRSHTEAFF.

V gene TRBV6-5 combines with J gene TRBJ1-1; D is possibly TRBD1 (6 bases). Trimming left V 4 bases short and J 7 bases short, with 16 bases between. In germline, CDR1 is MNHEY, CDR2 SVGAGI. The CDR3 sequence is 14 residues long. The CDR3 DNA is TGTGCCAGCAGTTTCGCTCCCGGGACACTTGAAGCTTTCTTT. This sequence encodes CASSFAPGTLEAFF.

The chain couples TRBV6-6 to TRBJ2-5; TRBD2 agrees at 9 bases. This CDR3 region has 16 residues. The J segment lost 5 bases and the V segment lost 5 bases, leaving 12 bases of the junction unmatched. The germline V gene encodes CDR1 MNHNY and CDR2 SVGAGI (reference sequence). The CDR3 bases are TGTGCCAGCAGTCACGAAGGCGGGAGGGCCGGGGAGACCCAGTACTTC. This gives the protein CASSHEGGRAGETQYF.

The chain links TRBV10-3 to TRBJ2-3, with D uncertain. Trimming pared 10 bases from V and 5 bases from J, leaving 16 bases between. Germline-derived CDR1 and CDR2 are ENHRY and SYGVKD. The CDR3 consists of 13 residues. The CDR3 bases are TGTGCCACCTCCCCGGGCGCGGAAGATACGCAGTATTTT. Its protein is CATSPGAEDTQYF.

This chain connects TRBV27 to TRBJ2-7; 13 bases are shared with TRBD2. Germline CDR1 MNHEY, CDR2 SMNVEV (reference sequence). Losses at the gene ends were 6 bases for V and 7 bases for J; bases not matched to a gene: 6. The CDR3 extends over 14 amino acids. The CDR3 nucleotides are TGTGCCAGCAGGCCGGGACTAGCGGGACGGGAGCAGTACTTC. As protein: CASRPGLAGREQYF.

The chain is built from TRBV3-1 (or the pseudogene TRBV3-2) and TRBJ2-3; D gene ambiguous. The V gene's germline CDR1 is LGHDT and CDR2 YNNKEL (reference sequence). The length of the CDR3 is 13 residues. Trimming removed 4 bases at V and 6 bases at J, with 11 bases between. As DNA, the CDR3 is TGTGCCAGCAGCCTCCCAATGAGTGATACGCAGTATTTT. Its protein product is CASSLPMSDTQYF.

The chain is built from TRBV25-1 and TRBJ1-4; 9 nucleotides line up with TRBD1. Trimming took 2 bases from V and 12 from J; bases not matched to a gene: 16. CDR3 length: 17 residues. The germline V gene encodes CDR1 MGHDK and CDR2 SYGVNS. CDR3 in amino acids: CASSEATGGADREELFF. DNA for the CDR3: TGTGCCAGCAGTGAAGCTACAGGGGGCGCGGACCGCGAAGAACTGTTTTTT.

V is TRBV7-9 and J is TRBJ1-2, with TRBD1 identical over 9 bases. Looked up from germline, CDR1 is SEHNR and CDR2 is FQNEAQ (reference sequence). With V trimmed by 5 bases and J by 8 bases, 6 bases remained unmatched. This CDR3 contains 13 residues. CDR3 coding DNA: TGTGCCAGCAGCCATAGGACAGGGGAGGGCTACACCTTC. This sequence encodes CASSHRTGEGYTF.

V gene TRBV28 combines with J gene TRBJ1-5, with no clear D. Germline V gives CDR1 MDHEN, CDR2 SYDVKM. The V gene lost 2 bases and the J gene lost 4 bases, with 12 bases spanning the gap. This CDR3 is built from 15 residues. The CDR3 loop reads CASSLRLNSNQPQHF. The CDR3 coding sequence is TGTGCCAGCAGTTTAAGACTGAACTCTAATCAGCCCCAGCATTTT.

V is TRBV29-1 and J is TRBJ1-5; D call uncertain. The CDR3 loop spans 14 amino acids. Deletions cut 4 bases from V and 5 bases from J, with 15 bases between. Per the germline V gene, CDR1 is SQVTM and CDR2 is ANQGSEA. The CDR3 bases are TGCAGCGTTGGGTGGGGAGAGGGCCATCAGCCCCAGCATTTT. Its translation: CSVGWGEGHQPQHF. Complete variable domain (other parts from reference TRBV29-1 and TRBJ1-5): SAVISQKPSRDICQRGTSLTIQCQVDSQVTMMFWYRQQPGQSLTLIATANQGSEATYESGFVIDKFPISRPNLTFSTLTVSNMSPEDSSIYLCSVGWGEGHQPQHFGDGTRLSIL.

The rearrangement uses TRBV5-1 and TRBJ1-1; D unresolved. Germline CDR1 and CDR2: SGHRS and YFSETQ. The ends were cut back, 3 bases at V and 1 base at J, with 13 bases in the middle. The CDR3 has 15 amino acids. CDR3 nucleotide sequence: TGCGCCAGCAGCTCGGAAGGGATCCCGAACACTGAAGCTTTCTTT. It is translated as CASSSEGIPNTEAFF.